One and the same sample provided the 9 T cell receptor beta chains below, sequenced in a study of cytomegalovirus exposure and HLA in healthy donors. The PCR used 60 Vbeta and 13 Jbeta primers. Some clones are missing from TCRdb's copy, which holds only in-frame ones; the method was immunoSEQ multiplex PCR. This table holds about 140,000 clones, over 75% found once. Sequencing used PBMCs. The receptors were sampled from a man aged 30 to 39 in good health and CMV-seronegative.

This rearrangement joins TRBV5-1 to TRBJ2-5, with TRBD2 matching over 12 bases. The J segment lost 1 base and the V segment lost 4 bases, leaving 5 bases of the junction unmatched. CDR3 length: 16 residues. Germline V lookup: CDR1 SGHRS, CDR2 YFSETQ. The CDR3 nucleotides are TGCGCCAGCAGCCCTCGGACTAGCGGGGCCCAAGAGACCCAGTACTTC. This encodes CASSPRTSGAQETQYF.

The CDR3 bases are TGTGCCATCAGTGAGTCTTTATCGGGTCAGCCCCAGCATTTT. It is translated as CAISESLSGQPQHF. The V gene is TRBV10-3, the J gene TRBJ1-5; D not certain. Germline CDR1 ENHRY, CDR2 SYGVKD. This CDR3 contains 14 residues. The ends were cut back, 0 bases at V and 6 bases at J, with 9 bases in the middle.

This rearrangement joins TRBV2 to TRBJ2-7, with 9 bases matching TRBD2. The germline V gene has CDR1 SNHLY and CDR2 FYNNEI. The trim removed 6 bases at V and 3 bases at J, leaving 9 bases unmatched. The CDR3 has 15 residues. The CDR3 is CASRGSGRTGYEQYF. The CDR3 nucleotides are TGTGCCAGCAGGGGAAGCGGGAGGACCGGCTACGAGCAGTACTTC.

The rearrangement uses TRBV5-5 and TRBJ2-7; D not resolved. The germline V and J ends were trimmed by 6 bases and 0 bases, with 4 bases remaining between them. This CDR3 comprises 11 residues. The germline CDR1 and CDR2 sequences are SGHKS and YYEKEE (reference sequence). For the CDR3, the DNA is TGTGCCAGCACCCTCTCCTACGAGCAGTACTTC. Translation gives CASTLSYEQYF.

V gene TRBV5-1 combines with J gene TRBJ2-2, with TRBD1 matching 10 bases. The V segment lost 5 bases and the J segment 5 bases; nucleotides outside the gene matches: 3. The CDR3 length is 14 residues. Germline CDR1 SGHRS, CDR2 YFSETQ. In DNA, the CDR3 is TGCGCCAGCAGTTCGGGACAGGGGACCGGGGAGCTGTTTTTT. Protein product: CASSSGQGTGELFF.

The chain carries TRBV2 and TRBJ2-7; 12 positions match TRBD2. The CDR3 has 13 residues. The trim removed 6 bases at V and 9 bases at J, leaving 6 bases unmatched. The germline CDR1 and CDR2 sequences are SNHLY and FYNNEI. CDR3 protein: CASRGLAGRGQYF. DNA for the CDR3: TGTGCCAGCAGGGGACTAGCGGGCCGCGGGCAGTACTTC.

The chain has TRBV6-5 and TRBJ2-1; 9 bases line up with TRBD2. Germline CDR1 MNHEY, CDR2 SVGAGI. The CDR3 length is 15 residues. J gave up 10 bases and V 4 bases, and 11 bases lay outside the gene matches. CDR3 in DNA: TGTGCCAGCAGTTCCGGCGAGGCGGGGGGGAAGGAGCAGTTCTTC. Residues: CASSSGEAGGKEQFF.

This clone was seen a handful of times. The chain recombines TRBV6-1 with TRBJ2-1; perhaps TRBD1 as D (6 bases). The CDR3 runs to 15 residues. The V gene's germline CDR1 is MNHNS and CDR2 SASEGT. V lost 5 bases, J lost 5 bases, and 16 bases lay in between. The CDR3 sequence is CASSTAVAGDNEQFF. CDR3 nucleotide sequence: TGTGCCAGCAGTACCGCGGTAGCAGGGGACAATGAGCAGTTCTTC.

Written as DNA, the CDR3 is TGTGCCAGCTTTGACAGGGTCCCTTCCTACGAGCAGTACTTC. It specifies CASFDRVPSYEQYF. V and J are TRBV6-4 and TRBJ2-7, with 7 bases lining up with TRBD1. With 8 bases clipped from V and 1 base from J, the junction kept 8 bases outside the gene matches. Per germline, CDR1 MRHNA and CDR2 SNTAGT. This CDR3 has 14 residues.